This TCR beta chain was found in a study of T cell clonality in common variable immunodeficiency. Assay: immunoSEQ multiplex PCR; the TCRdb copy retains only in-frame clones and omits some. The specimen has roughly 42,000 clones, none found just once. Study findings and constraints: Fewer deletions and N-nucleotide insertions were reportedly seen in common variable immunodeficiency TCR beta sequences.

This CDR3 is built from 14 residues. V lost 4 bases and J lost 5; bases outside the gene matches: 6. Germline V gives CDR1 SGHRS, CDR2 YFSETQ. This clone was counted a few times. What it recognizes is unknown. The read ends 3 residues shy of where the CDR3 ends; the end is completed using the germline J gene. The source of this sequence is a person between 18 and 75 years old in good health. The sample comprised peripheral blood mononuclear cells. The V gene is TRBV5-1, the J gene TRBJ2-7; 10 bases map to TRBD1. CDR3 DNA, as far as it was read: TGCGCCAGCAGCCAGACAGGGGGCATCGACGAG. It is translated as CASSQTGGIDE. Given in full, the CDR3 is CASSQTGGIDEQYF.